This T cell receptor beta chain originates from a study of CD8+CD57+ T cells in acquired aplastic anemia. Study overall: Sorting CD4+ and CD8+ cells gave DNA averaging about 3.2 ug. Among healthy donors, CD4+ cells averaged roughly 11 million reads.

This clonotype was picked up many times. Its antigen remains unidentified. Investigators profiled TCR beta VDJ and CDR3 from genomic DNA template. MiXCR, run by TCRdb on the reads, gives a single entry per CDR3 protein. Of about 160,000 distinct CDR3 sequences listed, about 48% are singletons. Unmatched junction bases numbered 6, after V lost 7 bases and J lost 7 bases. This CDR3 is built from 15 residues. CDR1 SGHTA and CDR2 FQGNSA come from the germline V gene. Study-wide results and limits: Patients and controls had in common around 29 CD8+ CDR3 sequences.

The origin of this receptor is a human donor in good health. The J gene is TRBJ2-1, the V gene TRBV7-2, with 14 bases that match TRBD2. The sequenced material came from sorted CD4+, CD8+, or CD8+CD57+ T cells (not recorded which) from PBMCs. CDR3 region: CASTSGLAGVNEQFF. The DNA for the CDR3 is TGTGCCAGCACCTCGGGACTAGCGGGAGTTAATGAGCAGTTCTTC.